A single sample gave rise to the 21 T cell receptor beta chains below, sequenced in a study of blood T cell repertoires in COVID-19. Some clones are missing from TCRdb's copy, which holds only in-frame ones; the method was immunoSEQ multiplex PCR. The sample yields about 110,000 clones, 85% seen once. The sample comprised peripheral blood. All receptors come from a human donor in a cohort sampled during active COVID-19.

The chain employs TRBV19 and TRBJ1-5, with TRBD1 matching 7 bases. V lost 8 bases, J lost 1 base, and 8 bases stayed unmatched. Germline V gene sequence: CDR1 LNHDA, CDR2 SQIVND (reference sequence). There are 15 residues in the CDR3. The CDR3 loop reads CASSLGTASNQPQHF. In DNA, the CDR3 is TGTGCCAGTTCTCTCGGGACAGCGAGCAATCAGCCCCAGCATTTT. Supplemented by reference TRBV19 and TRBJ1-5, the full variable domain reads DGGITQSPKYLFRKEGQNVTLSCEQNLNHDAMYWYRQDPGQGLRLIYYSQIVNDFQKGDIAEGYSVSREKKESFPLTVTSAQKNPTAFYLCASSLGTASNQPQHFGDGTRLSIL.

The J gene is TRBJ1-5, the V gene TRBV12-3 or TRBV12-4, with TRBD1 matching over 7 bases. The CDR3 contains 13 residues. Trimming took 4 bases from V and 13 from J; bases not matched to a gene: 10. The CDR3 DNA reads TGTGCCAGCAGTTCCCACGGGACAGTGTCTCAGCATTTT. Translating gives CASSSHGTVSQHF.

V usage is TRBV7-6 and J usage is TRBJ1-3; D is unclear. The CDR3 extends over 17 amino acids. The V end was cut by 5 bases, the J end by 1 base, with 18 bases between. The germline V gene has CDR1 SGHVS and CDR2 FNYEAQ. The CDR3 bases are TGTGCCAGCAGCCCGACTTTTAGTACCGGATCTGGAAACACCATATATTTT. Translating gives CASSPTFSTGSGNTIYF.

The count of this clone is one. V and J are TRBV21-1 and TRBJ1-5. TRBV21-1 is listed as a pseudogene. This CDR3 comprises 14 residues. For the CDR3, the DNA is TGTGCCAGAACCAGGGACGGGAGGAATCAGCCCCAGCATTTT. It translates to CARTRDGRNQPQHF.

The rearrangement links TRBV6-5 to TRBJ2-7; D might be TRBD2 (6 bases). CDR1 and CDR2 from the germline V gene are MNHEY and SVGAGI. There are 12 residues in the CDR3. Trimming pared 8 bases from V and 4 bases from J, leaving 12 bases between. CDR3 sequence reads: CASGGGDYEQYF. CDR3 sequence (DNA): TGTGCCAGCGGGGGAGGTGATTACGAGCAGTACTTC.

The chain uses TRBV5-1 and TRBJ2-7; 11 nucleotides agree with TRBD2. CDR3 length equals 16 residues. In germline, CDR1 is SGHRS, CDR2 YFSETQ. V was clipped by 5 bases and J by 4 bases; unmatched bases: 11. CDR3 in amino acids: CASRRLLAGGIYEQYF. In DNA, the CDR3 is TGCGCCAGCAGGCGGCTCTTAGCGGGGGGGATTTACGAGCAGTACTTC.

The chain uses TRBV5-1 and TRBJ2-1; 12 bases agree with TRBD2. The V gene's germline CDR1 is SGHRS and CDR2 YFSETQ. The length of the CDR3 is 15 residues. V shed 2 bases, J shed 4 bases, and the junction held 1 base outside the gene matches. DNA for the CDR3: TGCGCCAGCAGCTTCGGACTAGCGGGGTACAATGAGCAGTTCTTC. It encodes CASSFGLAGYNEQFF.

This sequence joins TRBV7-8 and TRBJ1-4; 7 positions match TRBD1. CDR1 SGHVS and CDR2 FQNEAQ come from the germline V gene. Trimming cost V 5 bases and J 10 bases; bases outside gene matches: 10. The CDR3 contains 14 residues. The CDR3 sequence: CASSRDRALGKLFF. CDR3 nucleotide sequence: TGTGCCAGCAGCCGCGACAGGGCGTTAGGAAAACTGTTTTTT.

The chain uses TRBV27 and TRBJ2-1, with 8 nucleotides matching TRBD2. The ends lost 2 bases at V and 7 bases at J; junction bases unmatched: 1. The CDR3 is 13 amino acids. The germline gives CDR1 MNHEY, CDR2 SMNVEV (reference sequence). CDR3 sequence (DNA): TGTGCCAGCAGTTTAGGACTAGCTAATGAGCAGTTCTTC. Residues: CASSLGLANEQFF.

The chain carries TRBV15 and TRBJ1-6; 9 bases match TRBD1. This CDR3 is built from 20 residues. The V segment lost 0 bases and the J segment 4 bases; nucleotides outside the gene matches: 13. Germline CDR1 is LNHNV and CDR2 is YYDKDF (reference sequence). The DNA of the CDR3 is TGTGCCACCAGCAGAGATCCGGGGGTACAGGGGGCCCTATATAATTCACCCCTCCACTTT. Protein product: CATSRDPGVQGALYNSPLHF.

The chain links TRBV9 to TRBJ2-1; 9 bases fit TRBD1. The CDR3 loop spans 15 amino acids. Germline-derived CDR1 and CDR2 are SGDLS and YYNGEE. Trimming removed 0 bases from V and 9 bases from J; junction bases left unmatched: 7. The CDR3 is CASSVGGQGAGEQFF. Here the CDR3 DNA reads TGTGCCAGCAGCGTAGGGGGACAGGGTGCTGGTGAGCAGTTCTTC.

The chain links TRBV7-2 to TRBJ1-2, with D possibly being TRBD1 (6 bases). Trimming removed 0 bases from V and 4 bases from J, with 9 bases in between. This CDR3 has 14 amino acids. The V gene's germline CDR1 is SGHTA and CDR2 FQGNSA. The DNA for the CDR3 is TGTGCCAGCAGCTTAGCGACAGGCACCTATGGCTACACCTTC. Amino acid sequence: CASSLATGTYGYTF.

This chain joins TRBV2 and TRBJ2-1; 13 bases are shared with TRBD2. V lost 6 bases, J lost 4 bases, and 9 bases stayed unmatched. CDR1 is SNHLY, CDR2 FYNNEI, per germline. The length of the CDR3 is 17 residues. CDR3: CASSLTSGGAYYNEQFF. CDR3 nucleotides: TGTGCCAGCAGCCTTACTAGCGGGGGGGCTTATTACAATGAGCAGTTCTTC.

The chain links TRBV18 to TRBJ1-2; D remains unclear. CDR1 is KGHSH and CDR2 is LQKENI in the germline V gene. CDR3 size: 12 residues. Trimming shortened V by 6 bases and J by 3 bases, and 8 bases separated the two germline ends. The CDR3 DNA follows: TGTGCCAGCTCTGGCATGGACTATGGCTACACCTTC. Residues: CASSGMDYGYTF.

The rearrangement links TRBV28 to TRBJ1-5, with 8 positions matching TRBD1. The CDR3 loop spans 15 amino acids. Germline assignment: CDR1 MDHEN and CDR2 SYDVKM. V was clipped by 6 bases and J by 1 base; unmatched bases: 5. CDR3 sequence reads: CASSSTGASNQPQHF. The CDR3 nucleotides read TGTGCCAGCAGCTCGACAGGGGCGAGCAATCAGCCCCAGCATTTT.

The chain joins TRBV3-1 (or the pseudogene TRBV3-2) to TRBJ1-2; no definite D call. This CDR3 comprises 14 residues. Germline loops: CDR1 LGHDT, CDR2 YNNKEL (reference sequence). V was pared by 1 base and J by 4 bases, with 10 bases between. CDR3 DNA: TGTGCCAGCAGCCAAGTATGGGAGATCTATGGCTACACCTTC. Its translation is CASSQVWEIYGYTF.

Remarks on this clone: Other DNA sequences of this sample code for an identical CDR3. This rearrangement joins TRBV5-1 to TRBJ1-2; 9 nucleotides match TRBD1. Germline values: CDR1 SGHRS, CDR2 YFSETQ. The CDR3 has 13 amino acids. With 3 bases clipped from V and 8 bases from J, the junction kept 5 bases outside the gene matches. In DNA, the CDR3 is TGCGCCAGCAGCTCGGGACAGGGATACGGCTACACCTTC. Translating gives CASSSGQGYGYTF.

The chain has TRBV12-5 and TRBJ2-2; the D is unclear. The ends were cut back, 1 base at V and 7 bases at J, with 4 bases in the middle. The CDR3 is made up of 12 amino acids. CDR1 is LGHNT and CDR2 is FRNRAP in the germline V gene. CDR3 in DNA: TGTGCTAGTGGTTTGGGAGTCGGGGAGCTGTTTTTT. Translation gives CASGLGVGELFF.

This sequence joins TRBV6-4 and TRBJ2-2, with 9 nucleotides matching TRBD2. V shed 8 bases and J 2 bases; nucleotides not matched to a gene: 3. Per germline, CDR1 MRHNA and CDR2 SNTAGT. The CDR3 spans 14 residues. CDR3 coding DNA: TGTGCCAGCGCCGGGACTAGCAACACCGGGGAGCTGTTTTTT. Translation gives CASAGTSNTGELFF.

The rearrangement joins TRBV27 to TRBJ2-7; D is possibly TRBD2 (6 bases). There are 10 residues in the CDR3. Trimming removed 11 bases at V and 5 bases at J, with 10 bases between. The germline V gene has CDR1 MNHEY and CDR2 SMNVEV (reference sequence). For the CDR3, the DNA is TGTGCCTGGGGGGTCCACGAGCAGTACTTC. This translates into CAWGVHEQYF.

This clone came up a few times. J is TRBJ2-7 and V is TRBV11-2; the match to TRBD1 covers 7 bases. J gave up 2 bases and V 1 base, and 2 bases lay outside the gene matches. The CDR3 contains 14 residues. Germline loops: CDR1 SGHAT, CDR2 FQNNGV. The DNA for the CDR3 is TGTGCCAGCAGCTTAGTGCAGGGGGCCTACGAGCAGTACTTC. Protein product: CASSLVQGAYEQYF.